This T cell receptor beta chain originates from a study of blood T cell repertoires in COVID-19. Overall study context: COVID-19 samples, acute and convalescent, were from the United States, Italy and Spain.

Measured with immunoSEQ multiplex PCR; TCRdb has only the in-frame clones, and not every one. The sample includes 330,000 or so clones, about 91% of them seen just once. Seattle-derived patients entered the study during active infection and were followed longitudinally. Sequenced: peripheral blood. This clonotype was obtained from a man aged 30 to 39 with COVID-19, enrolled during active disease.

The CDR3 sequence is CASSQDKSVNEQFF. In DNA, the CDR3 is TGTGCCAGCAGCCAAGATAAGAGCGTCAATGAGCAGTTCTTC. The chain links TRBV4-2 to TRBJ2-1; no clear D gene. The CDR3 is made up of 14 amino acids. The ends were cut back, 0 bases at V and 6 bases at J, with 9 bases in the middle. In germline, CDR1 is LGHNA, CDR2 YNFKEQ.